A single T cell receptor beta chain is shown here with its context. Its target is unknown. The record originates from a study of beta chain features in type 1 diabetes. Study findings and constraints: Researchers report that Type 1 diabetes patients had moderately but significantly shorter TCRB CDR3s across all four CD4+ subsets.

All of the isolated RNA was reverse transcribed, so expressed TCRB transcripts were sequenced. Method: immunoSEQ multiplex PCR; TCRdb's copy keeps in-frame clones and lacks some. Altogether 300,000 to 400,000 clones are present, approximately 9.9% being singletons, with the ten largest covering about 1%. This TCR derives from a man younger than 45 with type 1 diabetes. Source material: central memory CD4+ T cells from blood.

CDR3 in DNA: TGCGCCAGCAGGACTAGCCAAGAGACCCAGTACTTC. The encoded protein is CASRTSQETQYF. V is TRBV5-1 and J is TRBJ2-5; possibly TRBD2 for D (6 bases). CDR3 size: 12 residues. V was shortened by 5 bases and J by 1 base, with 6 bases between the two germline ends. Per germline, CDR1 SGHRS and CDR2 YFSETQ.